The entry below gives a single T cell receptor beta chain sequence along with its context. Antigen unknown. The data stem from a study of shared clonotypes between healthy human individuals. Study summary: In total, the donors were a couple of women and a few men aged 18 to 49.

The authors distributed each subset's genomic DNA evenly over several immunoSEQ plates. Sorted-subset replicate PCRs used approximately 200 ng of genomic DNA. This amount corresponded to 33,000 or so T cell genomes. Profiling relied on immunoSEQ multiplex PCR, and the TCRdb table lists in-frame clones only, not all of them. The sample lists about 2 million clones, 85% to 95% seen once, with around 1.1% in the top ten. Study-wide points: Generation probabilities of non-shared clonotypes were lower (relative to those shared by all four donors).

Naive CD8 cells, CD45RO-negative and positively selected for CCR7, excluded terminally differentiated effector memory CD45RA+ cells. CDR3 length: 17 residues. The V segment lost 7 bases and the J segment 8 bases; nucleotides outside the gene matches: 20. Germline values: CDR1 MDHEN, CDR2 SYDVKM. Sample: naive CD8+ T cells sorted from blood. V is TRBV28 and J is TRBJ2-7; 10 bases line up with TRBD2. This clonotype was sampled from a young man in good health. CDR3 protein: CASTSPREQPSGGQQYF. The CDR3 nucleotides are TGTGCCAGCACCTCCCCCCGGGAGCAGCCTAGCGGGGGACAGCAGTACTTC. Based on the CDR3 plus reference TRBV28 and TRBJ2-7, the full variable domain is DVKVTQSSRYLVKRTGEKVFLECVQDMDHENMFWYRQDPGLGLRLIYFSYDVKMKEKGDIPEGYSVSREKKERFSLILESASTNQTSMYLCASTSPREQPSGGQQYFGPGTRLTVT.